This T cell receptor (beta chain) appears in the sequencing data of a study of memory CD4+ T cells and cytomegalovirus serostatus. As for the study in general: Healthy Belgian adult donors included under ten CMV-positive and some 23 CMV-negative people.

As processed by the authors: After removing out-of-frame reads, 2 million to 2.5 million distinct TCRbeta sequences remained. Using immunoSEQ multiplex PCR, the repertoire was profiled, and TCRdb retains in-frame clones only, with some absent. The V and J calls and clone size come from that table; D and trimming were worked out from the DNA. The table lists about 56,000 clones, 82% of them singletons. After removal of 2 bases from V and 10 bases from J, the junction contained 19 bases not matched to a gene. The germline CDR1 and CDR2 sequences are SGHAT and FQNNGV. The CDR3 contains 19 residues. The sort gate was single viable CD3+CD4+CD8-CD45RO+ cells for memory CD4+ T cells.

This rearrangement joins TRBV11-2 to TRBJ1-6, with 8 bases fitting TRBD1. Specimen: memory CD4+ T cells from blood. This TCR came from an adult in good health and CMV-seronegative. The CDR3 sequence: CASSLKAPRTGSKNSPLHF. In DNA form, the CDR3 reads TGTGCCAGCAGCTTAAAGGCCCCTCGGACAGGGTCGAAAAACTCACCCCTCCACTTT.